A single sample is the source of the 28 T cell receptor beta chains below, sequenced in a study of T cells in Graves' hyperthyroidism and ophthalmopathy. The investigators amplified TCR beta CDR3 regions from RNA transcripts. A set of HTBI primers served as the primers for a first-round RT-PCR of the TCR CDR3. Via MiXCR, TCRdb re-called the multiplex PCR reads, giving one row per CDR3 protein. This repertoire shows about 590,000 distinct CDR3 sequences, 13% to 15% found once; its top ten account for 6.5% to 9%. Material: blood. Receptors originate from a woman in her late teens or twenties with Graves' ophthalmopathy.

At least ten counts were recorded for this clonotype. The rearrangement links TRBV7-9 to TRBJ1-1; 11 bases align to TRBD1. With V trimmed by 1 base and J by 4 bases, 5 bases remained unmatched. The CDR3 consists of 16 residues. Germline V gives CDR1 SEHNR, CDR2 FQNEAQ (reference sequence). The CDR3 loop reads CASSLGDRGTGTEAFF. The CDR3 DNA is TGTGCCAGCAGCTTAGGGGACAGGGGGACCGGCACTGAAGCTTTCTTT.

The rearrangement uses TRBV11-2 and TRBJ1-2; 9 positions agree with TRBD1. The CDR3 runs to 14 residues. V shed 6 bases and J 8 bases; nucleotides not matched to a gene: 10. Germline-derived CDR1 and CDR2 are SGHAT and FQNNGV. The CDR3 loop reads CASRTDRGPLGYTF. The CDR3 DNA sequence: TGTGCCAGCAGGACGGACAGGGGCCCCTTGGGCTACACCTTC. Using reference TRBV11-2 and TRBJ1-2 for the parts outside the CDR3, the full variable domain is EAGVAQSPRYKIIEKRQSVAFWCNPISGHATLYWYQQILGQGPKLLIQFQNNGVVDDSQLPKDRFSAERLKGVDSTLKIQPAKLEDSAVYLCASRTDRGPLGYTFGSGTRLTVV.

This clonotype has only a few counts. This chain uses TRBV4-3 with TRBJ1-5, with D uncertain. Germline V gene sequence: CDR1 LGHNA, CDR2 YSLEER. The CDR3 runs 16 residues. V was trimmed by 1 base and J by 2 bases, leaving 12 bases between them. The CDR3 sequence: CASSQGIGRGNQPQHF. CDR3 DNA sequence: TGCGCCAGCAGCCAAGGGATTGGGAGGGGCAATCAGCCCCAGCATTTT.

Many counts were recorded for this clonotype. The chain couples TRBV7-2 to TRBJ2-1; 16 positions match TRBD2. The CDR3 covers 15 residues. Germline CDR1 and CDR2: SGHTA and FQGNSA. The junction had 9 bases not matched to a gene; V was cut back by 5 bases and J by 14 bases. The CDR3: CASSTTGTSGRAEFF. The CDR3 DNA is TGTGCCAGCAGCACAACCGGGACTAGCGGGAGGGCGGAGTTCTTC.

This rearrangement joins TRBV19 to TRBJ2-6; the match to TRBD2 covers 8 bases. CDR3 length: 18 residues. Germline V gene data show CDR1 as LNHDA and CDR2 as SQIVND (reference sequence). V dropped 3 bases and J dropped 0; count of bases not matched to a gene: 7. The CDR3 sequence: CASSIELAASSGANVLTF. The CDR3 bases are TGTGCCAGTAGTATCGAACTAGCGGCAAGCTCTGGGGCCAACGTCCTGACTTTC.

The sample holds many counts of this clonotype. The chain is built from TRBV7-2 and TRBJ2-5; TRBD1 agrees at 7 bases. Germline CDR1 reads SGHTA; CDR2 reads FQGNSA. V lost 5 bases, J lost 5 bases, and 11 bases stayed unmatched. The CDR3 contains 15 residues. The CDR3, as DNA: TGTGCCAGCAGCAGACTACAGGGGATGAGGGAGACCCAGTACTTC. It yields the protein CASSRLQGMRETQYF. The full variable domain, with the rest looked up from reference TRBV7-2 and TRBJ2-5, is GAGVSQSPSNKVTEKGKDVELRCDPISGHTALYWYRQSLGQGLEFLIYFQGNSAPDKSGLPSDRFSAERTGGSVSTLTIQRTQQEDSAVYLCASSRLQGMRETQYFGPGTRLLVL.

This clonotype was seen many times. The genes are TRBV27 and TRBJ2-1, with TRBD1 matching 8 bases. The CDR3 contains 16 residues. Germline-derived CDR1 and CDR2 are MNHEY and SMNVEV (reference sequence). V lost 6 bases to trimming and J lost 1 base; unmatched junction nucleotides: 8. This CDR3 reads CASRSTGAPSYNEQFF. DNA of the CDR3: TGTGCCAGCAGGTCGACAGGGGCCCCTTCCTACAATGAGCAGTTCTTC.

This rearrangement joins TRBV5-5 to TRBJ1-5, with unresolved D. The germline CDR1 and CDR2 sequences are SGHKS and YYEKEE (reference sequence). Trimming cost V 0 bases and J 0 bases, with 13 bases left between them. CDR3 size: 17 residues. The CDR3 is CASSLVPLQNSNQPQHF. In nucleotides, the CDR3 is TGTGCCAGCAGCTTGGTTCCCCTACAGAATAGCAATCAGCCCCAGCATTTT.

This clonotype was recorded at least ten times. This chain connects TRBV5-6 to TRBJ1-2; D remains ambiguous. Per the germline V gene, CDR1 is SGHDT and CDR2 is YYEEEE. The CDR3 length is 11 residues. Trimming stripped 0 bases from V and 7 bases from J, with 4 bases between. The CDR3 sequence is CASSLESGYTF. The DNA for the CDR3 is TGTGCCAGCAGCTTGGAAAGTGGCTACACCTTC.

This clonotype appeared many times. The chain joins TRBV11-1 to TRBJ2-7; 11 nucleotides agree with TRBD1. CDR3 length: 14 amino acids. Germline V gene sequence: CDR1 SGHAT, CDR2 FQDESV (reference sequence). V was pared by 5 bases and J by 5 bases, with 5 bases of the junction left unmatched. The CDR3 coding sequence is TGTGCCAGCAGCATGAGGACAGGGGGCGACGAGCAGTACTTC. Translating gives CASSMRTGGDEQYF.

This clonotype was picked up many times. The J gene is TRBJ2-7, the V gene TRBV20-1, with 15 bases lining up with TRBD2. The CDR3 is 15 amino acids. CDR1 is DFQATT, CDR2 SNEGSKA, per germline (reference sequence). V lost 0 bases and J lost 5; bases outside the gene matches: 2. The CDR3 sequence is CSAREGTSGRNEQYF. In DNA form, the CDR3 reads TGCAGTGCTAGAGAAGGGACTAGCGGGAGGAACGAGCAGTACTTC.

There are many counts of this clonotype. V gene TRBV6-2 or TRBV6-3 combines with J gene TRBJ1-5, with D hard to call. V was clipped by 6 bases and J by 5 bases, with 17 bases between them. CDR1 and CDR2 from the germline V gene are MNHEY and SVGEGT. The length of the CDR3 is 15 residues. CDR3 sequence: CASSYIPSSDQPQHF. The CDR3 nucleotides read TGTGCCAGCAGCTACATCCCCTCCAGCGATCAGCCCCAGCATTTT.

This clonotype was detected ten times or more. The rearrangement links TRBV7-6 to TRBJ2-1; 13 bases map to TRBD2. CDR1 is SGHVS, CDR2 FNYEAQ, per germline. The CDR3 runs 15 residues. The V and J ends lost 5 bases and 9 bases, in that order; junction bases with no gene match: 7. CDR3 DNA sequence: TGTGCCAGCAGCCCTTGGACTAGCGGGAGCGGTGAGCAGTTCTTC. As protein: CASSPWTSGSGEQFF.

This clonotype was seen at least ten times. CDR3 loop: CASSEVPPQPQHF. The CDR3 bases are TGTGCCAGCAGTGAAGTCCCCCCTCAGCCCCAGCATTTT. The chain joins TRBV6-1 to TRBJ1-5; D ambiguous. In germline, CDR1 is MNHNS, CDR2 SASEGT. V was trimmed by 1 base and J by 6 bases, leaving 7 bases between them. This CDR3 contains 13 residues.

This clonotype occurred a few times. This sequence joins TRBV14 and TRBJ1-2; D perhaps matches TRBD1 (6 bases). Trimming removed 3 bases at V and 2 bases at J, with 10 bases between. This CDR3 spans 14 amino acids. CDR1 is SGHDN and CDR2 is FVKESK in the germline V gene. This CDR3 reads CASSHTGTNYGYTF. The CDR3 coding sequence is TGTGCCAGCAGCCATACAGGGACCAACTATGGCTACACCTTC. Variable domain in full (rest from reference TRBV14 and TRBJ1-2): EAGVTQFPSHSVIEKGQTVTLRCDPISGHDNLYWYRRVMGKEIKFLLHFVKESKQDESGMPNNRFLAERTGGTYSTLKVQPAELEDSGVYFCASSHTGTNYGYTFGSGTRLTVV.

The genes are TRBV18 and TRBJ1-2, with D unclear. V lost 0 bases and J 6 bases, leaving 14 bases between the germline ends. CDR3 size: 15 residues. Germline CDR1 is KGHSH and CDR2 is LQKENI. The CDR3 loop reads CASSPPLRQDDGYTF. The CDR3 DNA reads as TGTGCCAGCTCACCACCGCTTCGGCAGGATGATGGCTACACCTTC.

At least ten counts were recorded for this clonotype. This rearrangement joins TRBV12-3 or TRBV12-4 to TRBJ1-1; 9 bases line up with TRBD1. The CDR3 sequence is 15 residues long. V gave up 8 bases and J gave up 4 bases; unmatched junction bases: 11. CDR3 sequence (DNA): TGTGCCAGCCTGGACCCGGGACAGGGAGGCACTGAAGCTTTCTTT. It specifies CASLDPGQGGTEAFF.

This clonotype was seen just once. The chain joins TRBV7-3 to TRBJ1-2; D gene ambiguous. V lost 5 bases to trimming and J lost 4 bases, with 14 bases between them. There are 14 residues in the CDR3. Per germline, CDR1 SGHTA and CDR2 FQGTGA. CDR3 nucleotide sequence: TGTGCCAGCAGCCCGATCCATGGCCCCTATGGCTACACCTTC. Translation gives CASSPIHGPYGYTF.

This clonotype was counted a few times. V is TRBV19 and J is TRBJ2-7, with 8 positions matching TRBD2. The germline gives CDR1 LNHDA, CDR2 SQIVND (reference sequence). J lost 1 base, V lost 8 bases, and 4 bases had no gene match. CDR3 size: 13 residues. CDR3: CASGTSESYEQYF. Written as DNA, the CDR3 is TGTGCCAGTGGGACTAGTGAGTCCTACGAGCAGTACTTC.

This clonotype appeared a few times. The V and J genes are TRBV5-1 and TRBJ2-7; TRBD2 aligns across 8 bases. V was pared by 6 bases and J by 2 bases, with 7 bases of the junction left unmatched. Looked up from germline, CDR1 is SGHRS and CDR2 is YFSETQ. There are 14 residues in the CDR3. The chain's CDR3 is CASKNSGTTYEQYF. CDR3 DNA: TGCGCCAGCAAAAATAGCGGGACCACCTACGAGCAGTACTTC.

This clonotype was observed at least ten times. This chain uses TRBV20-1 with TRBJ2-3; D call uncertain. CDR3 size: 15 residues. The V gene lost 3 bases and the J gene lost 0 bases, with 13 bases spanning the gap. Germline CDR1 is DFQATT and CDR2 is SNEGSKA (reference sequence). This CDR3 is CSARGRTASTDTQYF. Here the CDR3 DNA reads TGCAGTGCTAGGGGTCGGACGGCTAGCACAGATACGCAGTATTTT.

This clonotype has a count of ten or more. V and J are TRBV28 and TRBJ1-1; 8 positions match TRBD1. The CDR3 has 16 amino acids. The trim removed 5 bases at V and 0 bases at J, leaving 8 bases unmatched. Germline CDR1 and CDR2: MDHEN and SYDVKM. The CDR3 nucleotides read TGTGCCAGCAGTCCACCGGGACAGGATCTGAACACTGAAGCTTTCTTT. Translation: CASSPPGQDLNTEAFF.

This clonotype was recorded many times. The chain couples TRBV29-1 to TRBJ2-1; 7 bases are a match to TRBD2. V was clipped by 2 bases and J by 8 bases; unmatched bases: 9. Germline V gene lookup returns CDR1 SQVTM and CDR2 ANQGSEA. The CDR3 sequence is 14 residues long. The CDR3 here is CSVETLADMYEQFF. CDR3 DNA: TGCAGCGTTGAAACGCTAGCGGATATGTATGAGCAGTTCTTC.

This clonotype was picked up many times. The chain has TRBV12-3 or TRBV12-4 and TRBJ2-3; the match to TRBD2 covers 16 bases. CDR3 size: 17 residues. J was trimmed by 5 bases and V by 6 bases; bases with no gene match: 8. The CDR3 loop is CASSLGTSGRGRDTQYF. Here the CDR3 DNA reads TGTGCCAGCAGCCTAGGGACTAGCGGGAGGGGTCGAGATACGCAGTATTTT.

This clonotype came up many times. This chain joins TRBV7-2 and TRBJ2-1; D possibly corresponds to TRBD1 (6 bases). The length of the CDR3 is 15 residues. Trimming cost V 4 bases and J 5 bases, with 15 bases left between them. The V gene's germline CDR1 is SGHTA and CDR2 FQGNSA. The CDR3 nucleotides are TGTGCCAGCAGCTCTACAGGGTTCGGGAACAATGAGCAGTTCTTC. Protein: CASSSTGFGNNEQFF. Using reference TRBV7-2 and TRBJ2-1 for the parts outside the CDR3, the full variable domain is GAGVSQSPSNKVTEKGKDVELRCDPISGHTALYWYRQSLGQGLEFLIYFQGNSAPDKSGLPSDRFSAERTGGSVSTLTIQRTQQEDSAVYLCASSSTGFGNNEQFFGPGTRLTVL.

This chain joins TRBV6-1 and TRBJ2-1, with 10 positions matching TRBD2. V lost 4 bases, J lost 4 bases, and 4 bases stayed unmatched. The germline V gene encodes CDR1 MNHNS and CDR2 SASEGT. This CDR3 has 15 residues. The CDR3 protein is CASSAAGGFYNEQFF. In DNA form, the CDR3 reads TGTGCCAGCAGTGCAGCGGGAGGGTTTTACAATGAGCAGTTCTTC.

This clonotype was seen ten or more times. The chain has TRBV5-1 and TRBJ2-1, with 12 nucleotides matching TRBD2. The germline V gene has CDR1 SGHRS and CDR2 YFSETQ. Trimming removed 0 bases from V and 6 bases from J; junction bases left unmatched: 7. CDR3 size: 17 residues. CDR3: CASSLATSGSDRNEQFF. CDR3 DNA: TGCGCCAGCAGCTTGGCGACTAGCGGGAGTGATCGCAATGAGCAGTTCTTC.

This clonotype was observed many times. This sequence joins TRBV11-3 and TRBJ2-7; TRBD1 aligns across 8 bases. Germline trimming cut 5 bases from V and 3 bases from J; bases unmatched to any gene: 9. In germline, CDR1 is SGHNT, CDR2 YENEEA. The CDR3 runs to 15 residues. In DNA, the CDR3 is TGTGCCAGCAGCCTGGGGACAGGACAATACTACGAGCAGTACTTC. The encoded protein is CASSLGTGQYYEQYF.